A single sample is the source of the 30 T cell receptor beta chains below, sequenced in a study of blood T cell repertoires in COVID-19. Measured with immunoSEQ multiplex PCR; TCRdb has only the in-frame clones, and not every one. The sample consists of over 250,000 clones, roughly 80% of them appearing once. What was sequenced was PBMCs or T cells enriched from blood (not recorded which). The receptor set was obtained from a man aged 40-49 years who had been exposed to COVID-19.

In regard to this clone: At one of its ends the junction is not consistent with the germline gene, which may arise from a read error. This chain connects TRBV7-9 to TRBJ1-1; D might be TRBD1 (6 bases). Germline CDR1 SEHNR, CDR2 FQNEAQ (reference sequence). The CDR3 is 15 amino acids. The CDR3 region is CASRAFGQLNAEAFF. CDR3 sequence (DNA): TGTGCCAGCAGGGCCTTTGGACAGTTGAACGCTGAAGCTTTCTTT.

This sequence joins TRBV6-5 and TRBJ2-1; 9 nucleotides line up with TRBD2. The V gene's germline CDR1 is MNHEY and CDR2 SVGAGI. This CDR3 contains 15 residues. V lost 5 bases to trimming and J lost 2 bases; unmatched junction nucleotides: 4. CDR3 in amino acids: CASSLSSGTYNEQFF. Written as DNA, the CDR3 is TGTGCCAGCAGTCTCTCTAGCGGGACCTACAATGAGCAGTTCTTC.

This clone was found once. The gene calls are TRBV28 and TRBJ2-1; 9 bases are shared with TRBD2. Germline values: CDR1 MDHEN, CDR2 SYDVKM. V lost 6 bases and J lost 16; bases outside the gene matches: 7. This CDR3 is built from 11 residues. The CDR3 is CASRGRTSDFF. DNA of the CDR3: TGTGCCAGCAGAGGGAGGACTAGCGATTTCTTC.

A remark on this clone: This is likely a read error, given that the CDR3 carries no conserved phenylalanine or tryptophan at its end. No DNA is shown, since the ends of the CDR3 on it are uncertain; the CDR3 is the one TCRdb lists. The V and J genes are TRBV2 and TRBJ1-2; the table's D gene call, TRBD1, was not cross checked with the DNA. From its first to its last residue, the CDR3 has 9 amino acids. CDR1 SNHLY and CDR2 FYNNEI come from the germline V gene. The CDR3 reads CSQRGGPGV.

The chain recombines TRBV5-1 with TRBJ1-1; 7 bases are a match to TRBD1. The junction had 6 bases not matched to a gene; V was cut back by 0 bases and J by 7 bases. Germline V gene sequence: CDR1 SGHRS, CDR2 YFSETQ. CDR3 length: 14 amino acids. The CDR3 sequence: CASSLGAGTDEAFF. CDR3 bases: TGCGCCAGCAGCTTGGGGGCCGGGACAGATGAAGCTTTCTTT.

The CDR3 bases are TGTGCCAGCAGCCGTCCGACAGGGCGGGAGCTGTTTTTT. Protein product: CASSRPTGRELFF. This chain uses TRBV3-1 (or the pseudogene TRBV3-2) with TRBJ2-2, with 7 bases that match TRBD1. V dropped 4 bases and J dropped 9; count of bases not matched to a gene: 5. The CDR3 loop spans 13 amino acids. Germline V gene lookup returns CDR1 LGHDT and CDR2 YNNKEL (reference sequence).

This chain connects TRBV11-3 to TRBJ1-1; D remains unclear. CDR3 size: 11 residues. Per germline, CDR1 SGHNT and CDR2 YENEEA. V gave up 5 bases and J gave up 3 bases, with 4 bases separating them. The CDR3 coding sequence is TGTGCCAGCAGCAGAGACACTGAAGCTTTCTTT. Its translation is CASSRDTEAFF.

CDR3 nucleotide sequence: TGTGCCAGCAGCCAAGGGCCGTCCGAAAAACTGTTTTTT. Its translation: CASSQGPSEKLFF. V gene TRBV14 combines with J gene TRBJ1-4, with no clear D. Trimming shortened V by 1 base and J by 8 bases, and 8 bases separated the two germline ends. Germline assignment: CDR1 SGHDN and CDR2 FVKESK. CDR3 length: 13 residues.

This clone was counted between two and nine times. The chain combines TRBV5-8 with TRBJ2-3; D call uncertain. Trimming removed 5 bases at V and 1 base at J, with 11 bases between. This CDR3 has 14 residues. The V gene's germline CDR1 is SGHTS and CDR2 YDEGEE. In DNA, the CDR3 is TGTGCCAGCAGTCATCCGCCGGGCACAGATACGCAGTATTTT. Its protein product is CASSHPPGTDTQYF.

CDR3: CASSTARFEQYF. DNA of the CDR3: TGTGCCAGCAGTACAGCACGGTTCGAGCAGTACTTC. The chain couples TRBV12-3 or TRBV12-4 to TRBJ2-7; D not resolved. Trimming shortened V by 5 bases and J by 6 bases, and 11 bases separated the two germline ends. This CDR3 is built from 12 residues.

V gene TRBV30 combines with J gene TRBJ1-5; D may be TRBD1 (5 bases). The CDR3 runs to 13 residues. Trimming stripped 5 bases from V and 6 bases from J, with 14 bases between. The germline CDR1 and CDR2 sequences are GTSNPN and SVGIG (reference sequence). The CDR3 DNA reads TGTGCCTGGGCACTCGGGGGGAGTCAGCCCCAGCATTTT. Translating gives CAWALGGSQPQHF. The whole variable domain, filled in from reference TRBV30 and TRBJ1-5, reads SQTIHQWPATLVQPVGSPLSLECTVEGTSNPNLYWYRQAAGRGLQLLFYSVGIGQISSEVPQNLSASRPQDRQFILSSKKLLLSDSGFYLCAWALGGSQPQHFGDGTRLSIL.

The V gene is TRBV24-1, the J gene TRBJ2-1; 14 nucleotides agree with TRBD2. Looked up from germline, CDR1 is KGHDR and CDR2 is SFDVKD. This CDR3 contains 17 residues. V lost 3 bases to trimming and J lost 9 bases; unmatched junction nucleotides: 9. In DNA form, the CDR3 reads TGTGCCACCAGTGATCCTGGACTAGCGGGAGGTTTGAGTGAGCAGTTCTTC. Encoded protein: CATSDPGLAGGLSEQFF.

The chain uses TRBV15 and TRBJ2-1; 9 nucleotides align to TRBD2. With V trimmed by 1 base and J by 7 bases, 14 bases remained unmatched. CDR3 length: 18 residues. CDR1 and CDR2 from the germline V gene are LNHNV and YYDKDF (reference sequence). The CDR3 coding sequence is TGTGCCACCAGCAGAGCCTCCTGGACTAGCGACAGAGTGAATGAGCAGTTCTTC. Translating it yields CATSRASWTSDRVNEQFF.

A few counts support this clone. This chain connects TRBV7-2 to TRBJ1-5; no definite D call. Germline values: CDR1 SGHTA, CDR2 FQGNSA. The CDR3 has 12 amino acids. Between the trimmed V and J ends, which lost 3 bases and 7 bases, there was a span of 7 bases. The CDR3 reads CASSFFSQPQHF. Here the CDR3 DNA reads TGTGCCAGCAGCTTCTTCTCGCAGCCCCAGCATTTT.

This clone was seen more than once but under ten times. The chain recombines TRBV11-2 with TRBJ2-7; 10 bases match TRBD2. With 2 bases clipped from V and 6 bases from J, the junction kept 4 bases outside the gene matches. This CDR3 is built from 14 residues. Germline V gene lookup returns CDR1 SGHAT and CDR2 FQNNGV. For the CDR3, the DNA is TGTGCCAGCAGCTTACTAGCGGGAGAAGTCGAGCAGTACTTC. Its protein is CASSLLAGEVEQYF.

The gene calls are TRBV7-3 and TRBJ2-5; D perhaps matches TRBD1 (5 bases). The CDR3 has 14 amino acids. CDR1 and CDR2 (germline): SGHTA, FQGTGA. V was clipped by 1 base and J by 5 bases, with 11 bases between them. In DNA, the CDR3 is TGTGCCAGCAGCTTAAAGGGGCGGTCGGAGACCCAGTACTTC. Amino acid sequence: CASSLKGRSETQYF.

The CDR3 sequence: CASSVGGEQFF. CDR3 sequence (DNA): TGTGCCAGCAGTGTAGGAGGTGAGCAGTTCTTC. The genes are TRBV12-3 or TRBV12-4 and TRBJ2-1; a possible D gene is TRBD2 (5 bases). V shed 5 bases and J shed 9 bases, with 8 bases lying between them. The CDR3 is made up of 11 amino acids.

V gene TRBV11-3 combines with J gene TRBJ2-7; a weak D match, TRBD1 (6 bases). CDR3 size: 14 residues. Germline V lookup: CDR1 SGHNT, CDR2 YENEEA. Trimming removed 5 bases at V and 3 bases at J, with 14 bases between. CDR3 sequence: CASSVRDTVYEQYF. The DNA of the CDR3 is TGTGCCAGCAGCGTCAGGGACACAGTCTACGAGCAGTACTTC.

J is TRBJ1-4 and V is TRBV30; D is possibly TRBD1 (5 bases). The V end was cut by 0 bases, the J end by 7 bases, with 12 bases between. The CDR3 has 14 amino acids. Per germline, CDR1 GTSNPN and CDR2 SVGIG (reference sequence). The CDR3 region is CAWSVRQGTEKLFF. CDR3 sequence (DNA): TGTGCCTGGAGTGTAAGGCAGGGTACTGAAAAACTGTTTTTT.

This clone was seen just once. The V call is TRBV2, the J call TRBJ2-3; D not resolved. CDR1 and CDR2 (germline): SNHLY, FYNNEI. The CDR3 has 16 residues. V was trimmed by 6 bases and J by 0 bases, leaving 16 bases between them. This CDR3 is CASSPESWSSTDTQYF. The CDR3 DNA reads as TGTGCCAGCAGCCCCGAGTCGTGGTCTAGCACAGATACGCAGTATTTT.

This rearrangement joins TRBV7-9 to TRBJ2-3, with 7 nucleotides matching TRBD1. Germline loops: CDR1 SEHNR, CDR2 FQNEAQ (reference sequence). J gave up 10 bases and V 4 bases, and 5 bases lay outside the gene matches. The CDR3 runs to 12 residues. CDR3 region: CASSSTGAAQYF. Here the CDR3 DNA reads TGTGCCAGCAGCTCCACAGGGGCAGCGCAGTATTTT.

V and J are TRBV20-1 and TRBJ2-1; D possibly corresponds to TRBD2 (5 bases). The CDR3 spans 13 residues. Germline assignment: CDR1 DFQATT and CDR2 SNEGSKA (reference sequence). V was clipped by 3 bases and J by 4 bases, with 10 bases between them. The CDR3 spells CSASFGLYNEQFF. CDR3 nucleotides: TGCAGTGCTAGTTTCGGACTTTACAATGAGCAGTTCTTC.

This clone has just one count. This rearrangement joins TRBV5-1 to TRBJ1-5; D call uncertain. The V and J ends lost 0 bases and 5 bases respectively, with 9 bases between them. The CDR3 is 14 residues long. Germline values: CDR1 SGHRS, CDR2 YFSETQ. CDR3: CASSLAGGYQPQHF. The CDR3 nucleotides are TGCGCCAGCAGCTTGGCCGGAGGGTATCAGCCCCAGCATTTT.

The V and J genes are TRBV27 and TRBJ2-1; the D gene is possibly TRBD2 (6 bases). The CDR3 consists of 16 residues. Between the trimmed V and J ends, which lost 7 bases and 10 bases, there was a span of 26 bases. Germline V CDR1 and CDR2: MNHEY, SMNVEV (reference sequence). The CDR3 nucleotides read TGTGCCAGCACGTATTTTGGAACTAGCTCCATTACCGAGCAGTTCTTC. Its protein is CASTYFGTSSITEQFF.

CDR3 sequence: CAWKGSGRRELFF. CDR3 DNA: TGTGCCTGGAAGGGTAGCGGGAGAAGGGAGCTGTTTTTT. This chain joins TRBV30 and TRBJ2-2; 9 bases line up with TRBD2. CDR1 is GTSNPN and CDR2 is SVGIG in the germline V gene (reference sequence). V dropped 4 bases and J dropped 9; count of bases not matched to a gene: 6. CDR3 length equals 13 residues.

This clone was counted a single time. V gene TRBV3-1 (or the pseudogene TRBV3-2) combines with J gene TRBJ2-7; maybe TRBD2 (6 bases). V lost 1 base, J lost 1 base, and 14 bases lay in between. CDR1 LGHDT and CDR2 YNNKEL come from the germline V gene (reference sequence). The CDR3 has 16 residues. The CDR3 here is CASSQGGRITSYEQYF. The CDR3 DNA follows: TGTGCCAGCAGCCAAGGGGGGAGGATCACATCCTACGAGCAGTACTTC.

The chain has TRBV30 and TRBJ2-2, with 12 bases fitting TRBD2. Germline V gene lookup returns CDR1 GTSNPN and CDR2 SVGIG (reference sequence). CDR3 length: 20 amino acids. Trimming took 3 bases from V and 1 from J; bases not matched to a gene: 15. The CDR3 loop is CAWSGLERLAGAMNTGELFF. The CDR3 DNA is TGTGCCTGGAGCGGCCTAGAGCGACTAGCGGGAGCCATGAACACCGGGGAGCTGTTTTTT.

The J gene is TRBJ2-4, the V gene TRBV30, with D possibly matching TRBD2 (5 bases). Germline V gene sequence: CDR1 GTSNPN, CDR2 SVGIG (reference sequence). V was cut by 2 bases and J by 3 bases, with 8 bases left in between. The CDR3 runs 13 residues. The CDR3, as DNA: TGTGCCTGGAGTCTCGGGGACAAAAACATTCAGTACTTC. Amino acid sequence: CAWSLGDKNIQYF.

This clone appeared once. One end of the junction varies from germline; a read error may be responsible. The CDR3 DNA reads as TGTGCCAGCAGCCGCCCCTCGGGTAGCCCGGCGGCGTTT. Protein product: CASSRPSGSPAAF. J is TRBJ1-1 and V is TRBV4-2; D is uncertain. Per the germline V gene, CDR1 is LGHNA and CDR2 is YNFKEQ. The CDR3 contains 13 residues.

The J gene is TRBJ2-7, the V gene TRBV28; 9 bases line up with TRBD1. Germline trimming cut 4 bases from V and 6 bases from J; bases unmatched to any gene: 10. CDR3 length: 15 amino acids. From germline, CDR1 is MDHEN and CDR2 SYDVKM. CDR3 sequence (DNA): TGTGCCAGCAGTTCCTCCGGGACAGGGATCTCCGAGCAGTACTTC. This codes for CASSSSGTGISEQYF.